Described below is a single T cell receptor (beta chain) sequence and its context. Antigen unknown. Germline CDR1 SGHVS, CDR2 FQNEAQ. The CDR3 sequence is 13 residues long. The junction had 4 bases not matched to a gene; V was cut back by 5 bases and J by 4 bases. The sample originates from a study of long-term antiretroviral therapy in people with HIV. Points from the study as a whole: The data indicate that diversity increased after ART but remained below transplant donor controls. HIV repertoires spanned tighter CDR3 length ranges than controls did.

Before they underwent DNA extraction, samples held roughly 0.95-11 million cryopreserved PBMC. They ran version v3.0 of the immunoSEQ assay at survey level. The method was immunoSEQ multiplex PCR; TCRdb's version includes in-frame clones alone and lacks a portion of them. Of approximately 35,000 clones listed, 65% to 85% were seen once; the top ten hold roughly 8%. Sequencing used unsorted PBMCs, obtained 3.1 years after starting antiretroviral therapy. The chain carries TRBV7-8 and TRBJ1-2, with TRBD1 matching 7 bases. The clonotype comes from a woman aged 45-59 years with HIV. In nucleotides, the CDR3 is TGTGCCAGCAGCCTGGACAGGATCTATGGCTACACCTTC. Its protein is CASSLDRIYGYTF. The full variable domain, with the rest looked up from reference TRBV7-8 and TRBJ1-2, is GAGVSQSPRYKVAKRGQDVALRCDPISGHVSLFWYQQALGQGPEFLTYFQNEAQLDKSGLPSDRFFAERPEGSVSTLKIQRTQQEDSAVYLCASSLDRIYGYTFGSGTRLTVV.